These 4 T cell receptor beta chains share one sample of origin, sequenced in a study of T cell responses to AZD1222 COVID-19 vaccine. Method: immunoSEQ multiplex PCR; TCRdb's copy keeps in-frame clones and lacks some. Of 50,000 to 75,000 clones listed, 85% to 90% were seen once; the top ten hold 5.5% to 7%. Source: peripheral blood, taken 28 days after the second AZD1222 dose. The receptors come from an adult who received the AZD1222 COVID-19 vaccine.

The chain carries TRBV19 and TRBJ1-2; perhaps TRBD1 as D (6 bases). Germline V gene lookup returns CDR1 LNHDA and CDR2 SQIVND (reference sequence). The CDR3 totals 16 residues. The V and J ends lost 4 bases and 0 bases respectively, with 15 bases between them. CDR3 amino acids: CASSKGPGESNYGYTF. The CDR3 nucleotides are TGTGCCAGTAGTAAAGGGCCAGGGGAATCTAACTATGGCTACACCTTC.

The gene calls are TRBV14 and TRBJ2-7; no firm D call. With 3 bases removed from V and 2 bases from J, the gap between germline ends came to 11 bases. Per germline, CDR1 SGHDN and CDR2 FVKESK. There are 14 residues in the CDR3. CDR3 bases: TGTGCCAGCAGCCAGAACATGTGGCCCTACGAGCAGTACTTC. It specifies CASSQNMWPYEQYF.

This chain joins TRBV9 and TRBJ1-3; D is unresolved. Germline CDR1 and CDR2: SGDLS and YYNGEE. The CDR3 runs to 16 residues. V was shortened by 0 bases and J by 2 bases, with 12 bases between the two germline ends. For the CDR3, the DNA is TGTGCCAGCAGCGTAGCTGAGGGAGGGACTGGAAACACCATATATTTT. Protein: CASSVAEGGTGNTIYF.

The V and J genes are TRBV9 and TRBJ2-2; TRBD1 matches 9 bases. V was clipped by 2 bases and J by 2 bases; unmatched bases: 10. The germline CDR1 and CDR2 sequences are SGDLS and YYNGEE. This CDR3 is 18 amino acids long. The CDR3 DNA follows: TGTGCCAGCAGCGTGTCGGGACAGGGCTCACTAAACACCGGGGAGCTGTTTTTT. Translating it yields CASSVSGQGSLNTGELFF.